This T cell receptor (beta chain) came from a study of CD8 T cells in ankylosing spondylitis. Regarding the study as a whole: CD8+ cells made up the disease-linked clones, which were relatively rare in peripheral blood. A TCR beta motif of about eight highly homologous variants seemed to mark ankylosing spondylitis blood.

This CDR3 is built from 15 residues. The V and J ends lost 1 base and 2 bases, in that order; junction bases with no gene match: 5. Germline V gene lookup returns CDR1 SQVTM and CDR2 ANQGSEA. Each TCR beta library was made by quantitative 5'-RACE that incorporated molecular barcodes. From the 5' RACE reads, TCRdb called clonotypes with MiXCR, one entry per CDR3 protein. The repertoire includes about 130,000 distinct CDR3 sequences, roughly 13% of them detected once, and just under 3% sits in the top ten. Worth noting for this clonotype: Its antigen is still unknown.

The chain uses TRBV29-1 and TRBJ2-1; TRBD2 agrees at 7 bases. This receptor was taken from a female donor with ankylosing spondylitis or in good health (not recorded which). The source material was blood, either unsorted or a sorted T cell fraction (not recorded which). CDR3 sequence reads: CSVEGGGGTYNEQFF. The CDR3 nucleotides are TGCAGCGTTGAAGGAGGCGGGGGTACCTACAATGAGCAGTTCTTC.